These T cell receptor beta chains were read from a single sample in a study of OX40 agonist ivuxolimab in advanced cancers. Assay used: immunoSEQ multiplex PCR; TCRdb lists only in-frame clones, some missing. The sample lists about 26,000 clones, 70% to 80% occurring once. This specimen consisted of CD4+ or CD8+ T cells sorted from blood, obtained in a trial of the OX40 agonist ivuxolimab. These receptors all come from an adult with an advanced solid tumor such as melanoma, head and neck, liver or kidney cancer. The CDR3 runs from the conserved cysteine through the conserved F or W. Each record gives: clone size, V gene, J gene, D gene, CDR3 protein, CDR3 DNA. A D gene is named only where the DNA matches it firmly. For some rows the clone size is stated as once, few or many, or as a class when expanded; others skip it.

clone size: NA
V gene: TRBV30
J gene: TRBJ2-7
D gene: TRBD1
CDR3 protein: CAWDQGAHYEQYF
CDR3 DNA: TGTGCCTGGGACCAGGGGGCGCACTACGAGCAGTACTTC

clone size: NA
V gene: TRBV12-5
J gene: TRBJ2-5
D gene: TRBD2
CDR3 protein: CASGVGLAQETQYF
CDR3 DNA: TGTGCTAGTGGCGTGGGACTAGCCCAAGAGACCCAGTACTTC

clone size: NA
V gene: TRBV7-3
J gene: TRBJ2-1
D gene: TRBD2
CDR3 protein: CASSSSGGVYNEQFF
CDR3 DNA: TGTGCCAGCAGCTCCAGCGGGGGGGTTTACAATGAGCAGTTCTTC

clone size: NA
V gene: TRBV7-8
J gene: TRBJ2-5
D gene: NA
CDR3 protein: CASSLVVAGQETQYF
CDR3 DNA: TGTGCCAGCAGCTTAGTGGTGGCAGGCCAAGAGACCCAGTACTTC

clone size: few
V gene: TRBV18
J gene: TRBJ1-2
D gene: NA
CDR3 protein: CASSSRTPDGYTF
CDR3 DNA: TGTGCCAGCTCAAGCCGGACACCCGACGGCTACACCTTC

clone size: NA
V gene: TRBV28
J gene: TRBJ2-7
D gene: TRBD2
CDR3 protein: CASSFLAGAYEQYF
CDR3 DNA: TGTGCCAGCAGTTTTCTAGCGGGGGCCTACGAGCAGTACTTC

clone size: NA
V gene: TRBV9
J gene: TRBJ1-1
D gene: NA
CDR3 protein: CASSVGLFDTEAFF
CDR3 DNA: TGTGCCAGCAGCGTAGGGTTATTTGACACTGAAGCTTTCTTT

clone size: NA
V gene: TRBV5-1
J gene: TRBJ2-3
D gene: NA
CDR3 protein: CASSAGADTQYF
CDR3 DNA: TGCGCCAGCAGCGCCGGGGCAGATACGCAGTATTTT

clone size: NA
V gene: TRBV11-1
J gene: TRBJ2-2
D gene: NA
CDR3 protein: CASSLVNTGELFF
CDR3 DNA: TGTGCCAGCAGCTTAGTTAACACCGGGGAGCTGTTTTTT

clone size: few
V gene: TRBV20-1
J gene: TRBJ2-1
D gene: NA
CDR3 protein: CSAYNEQFF
CDR3 DNA: TGCAGTGCTTACAATGAGCAGTTCTTC

clone size: NA
V gene: TRBV29-1
J gene: TRBJ2-2
D gene: TRBD1
CDR3 protein: CSVTDRGFLNTGELFF
CDR3 DNA: TGCAGCGTTACGGACAGGGGGTTTTTGAACACCGGGGAGCTGTTTTTT

clone size: NA
V gene: TRBV7-6
J gene: TRBJ2-1
D gene: TRBD2
CDR3 protein: CASSPGTSGRWNEQFF
CDR3 DNA: TGTGCCAGCAGCCCTGGGACTAGCGGGAGGTGGAATGAGCAGTTCTTC

clone size: NA
V gene: TRBV4-2
J gene: TRBJ2-7
D gene: NA
CDR3 protein: CASSQLNFYEQYF
CDR3 DNA: TGTGCCAGCAGCCAACTTAATTTCTACGAGCAGTACTTC

clone size: NA
V gene: TRBV7-6
J gene: TRBJ2-7
D gene: NA
CDR3 protein: CASSSTFGRGYEQYF
CDR3 DNA: TGTGCCAGCAGCTCTACTTTTGGGAGAGGATACGAGCAGTACTTC

clone size: few
V gene: TRBV9
J gene: TRBJ2-7
D gene: NA
CDR3 protein: CASSVGTRVGEQYF
CDR3 DNA: TGTGCCAGCAGCGTAGGGACCCGAGTAGGCGAGCAGTACTTC

clone size: NA
V gene: TRBV7-3
J gene: TRBJ1-5
D gene: TRBD1
CDR3 protein: CASSLRTGDSNQPQHF
CDR3 DNA: TGTGCCAGCAGCCTGCGGACAGGGGATAGCAATCAGCCCCAGCATTTT

clone size: NA
V gene: TRBV19
J gene: TRBJ2-7
D gene: NA
CDR3 protein: CASSISHTYEQYF
CDR3 DNA: TGTGCCAGTAGTATAAGTCATACCTACGAGCAGTACTTC

clone size: NA
V gene: TRBV4-1
J gene: TRBJ2-3
D gene: TRBD1
CDR3 protein: CASSRQPGQWTDTQYF
CDR3 DNA: TGCGCCAGCAGCCGGCAACCGGGACAGTGGACAGATACGCAGTATTTT

clone size: medium-sized
V gene: TRBV4-1
J gene: TRBJ2-5
D gene: NA
CDR3 protein: CASSQGVEGALAQYF
CDR3 DNA: TGCGCCAGCAGCCAAGGAGTTGAGGGAGCCTTGGCCCAGTACTTC

clone size: NA
V gene: TRBV28
J gene: TRBJ2-3
D gene: TRBD2
CDR3 protein: CASSSQAGGPPTQYF
CDR3 DNA: TGTGCCAGCAGTTCACAAGCGGGAGGGCCCCCTACGCAGTATTTT

clone size: NA
V gene: TRBV19
J gene: TRBJ1-5
D gene: NA
CDR3 protein: CASSITGYSNQPQHF
CDR3 DNA: TGTGCCAGTAGTATAACCGGATATAGCAATCAGCCCCAGCATTTT

clone size: once
V gene: TRBV6-5
J gene: TRBJ2-7
D gene: TRBD1
CDR3 protein: CASSYSRTGIRYF
CDR3 DNA: TGTGCCAGCAGTTACTCCCGGACAGGGATTCGGTACTTC

clone size: NA
V gene: TRBV9
J gene: TRBJ2-5
D gene: NA
CDR3 protein: CASSVDQGKTQYF
CDR3 DNA: TGTGCCAGCAGCGTAGACCAGGGAAAGACCCAGTACTTC

clone size: NA
V gene: TRBV5-5
J gene: TRBJ2-7
D gene: TRBD1
CDR3 protein: CASSEAGTVYEQYF
CDR3 DNA: TGTGCCAGCAGCGAGGCTGGGACAGTCTACGAGCAGTACTTC

clone size: NA
V gene: TRBV28
J gene: TRBJ2-1
D gene: TRBD2
CDR3 protein: CASSSTILAEISYNEQFF
CDR3 DNA: TGTGCCAGCAGTTCAACAATACTAGCGGAAATATCCTACAATGAGCAGTTCTTC

clone size: NA
V gene: TRBV15
J gene: TRBJ1-2
D gene: NA
CDR3 protein: CATSRDHGIPFDGYTF
CDR3 DNA: TGTGCCACCAGCAGAGATCACGGGATTCCTTTTGATGGCTACACCTTC

clone size: NA
V gene: TRBV7-6
J gene: TRBJ2-3
D gene: TRBD2
CDR3 protein: CASSWAGGGTDTQYF
CDR3 DNA: TGTGCCAGCAGTTGGGCGGGGGGAGGCACAGATACGCAGTATTTT

clone size: NA
V gene: TRBV28
J gene: TRBJ2-7
D gene: NA
CDR3 protein: CASSLDWTEKNGNEQYF
CDR3 DNA: TGTGCCAGCAGTTTAGATTGGACAGAGAAGAACGGCAACGAGCAGTACTTC

clone size: NA
V gene: TRBV7-9
J gene: TRBJ2-2
D gene: TRBD1
CDR3 protein: CASSLWTGTGELFF
CDR3 DNA: TGTGCCAGCAGCCTGTGGACAGGCACCGGGGAGCTGTTTTTT

clone size: NA
V gene: TRBV7-9
J gene: TRBJ2-7
D gene: TRBD1
CDR3 protein: CASSVFGQGPYF
CDR3 DNA: TGTGCCAGCAGCGTATTTGGACAGGGTCCGTACTTC

clone size: once
V gene: TRBV29-1
J gene: TRBJ2-3
D gene: NA
CDR3 protein: CSVEPGESLTQYF
CDR3 DNA: TGCAGCGTTGAACCGGGAGAGTCTCTAACGCAGTATTTT

clone size: NA
V gene: TRBV4-1
J gene: TRBJ1-5
D gene: NA
CDR3 protein: CASSQGHGNQPQHF
CDR3 DNA: TGCGCCAGCAGCCAAGGCCACGGCAATCAGCCCCAGCATTTT

clone size: NA
V gene: TRBV19
J gene: TRBJ2-1
D gene: NA
CDR3 protein: CASSFPTRGEDEQFF
CDR3 DNA: TGTGCCAGTAGTTTTCCGACTAGGGGAGAGGATGAGCAGTTCTTC

clone size: NA
V gene: TRBV5-8
J gene: TRBJ2-1
D gene: NA
CDR3 protein: CASSLRQTFYNEQFF
CDR3 DNA: TGTGCCAGCAGCTTGAGACAAACCTTCTACAATGAGCAGTTCTTC

clone size: NA
V gene: TRBV7-3
J gene: TRBJ2-1
D gene: NA
CDR3 protein: CASSPGMYGDNEQFF
CDR3 DNA: TGTGCCAGCAGCCCAGGGATGTACGGTGACAATGAGCAGTTCTTC

clone size: few
V gene: TRBV6-6
J gene: TRBJ2-3
D gene: NA
CDR3 protein: CASSYSSFSTQYF
CDR3 DNA: TGTGCCAGCAGTTACTCTTCGTTCAGTACGCAGTATTTT

clone size: NA
V gene: TRBV28
J gene: TRBJ2-7
D gene: TRBD2
CDR3 protein: CATTLAGGLYEQYF
CDR3 DNA: TGTGCCACTACCTTAGCGGGAGGGTTGTACGAGCAGTACTTC

clone size: NA
V gene: TRBV19
J gene: TRBJ1-5
D gene: NA
CDR3 protein: CASSTRHVRGFTQHF
CDR3 DNA: TGTGCCAGTAGTACCAGACATGTCCGGGGTTTTACCCAGCATTTT